These 8 T cell receptor beta chains came from one sample sequenced in a study of blood T cell repertoires in COVID-19. Some clones are missing from TCRdb's copy, which holds only in-frame ones; the method was immunoSEQ multiplex PCR. The sample contains approximately 210,000 clones, roughly 85% of which appear only once. Input material: peripheral blood. The receptors shown here come from a man between 25 and 39 years old who had recovered from COVID-19.

V is TRBV14 and J is TRBJ1-2; D not certain. The ends were cut back, 0 bases at V and 3 bases at J, with 14 bases in the middle. The CDR3 is 16 residues long. The germline gives CDR1 SGHDN, CDR2 FVKESK. The CDR3 here is CASSQDPGSRYYGYTF. The CDR3 DNA sequence: TGTGCCAGCAGCCAAGATCCGGGGTCTCGTTACTATGGCTACACCTTC. The complete variable domain, with remaining parts taken from reference TRBV14 and TRBJ1-2, reads EAGVTQFPSHSVIEKGQTVTLRCDPISGHDNLYWYRRVMGKEIKFLLHFVKESKQDESGMPNNRFLAERTGGTYSTLKVQPAELEDSGVYFCASSQDPGSRYYGYTFGSGTRLTVV.

This clone was seen a handful of times. This chain uses TRBV4-1 with TRBJ1-6; D not certain. V was cut by 0 bases and J by 6 bases, with 15 bases left in between. This CDR3 comprises 17 residues. CDR1 MGHRA and CDR2 YSYEKL come from the germline V gene. The CDR3 region has the DNA TGCGCCAGCAGCCAAGAGAGGGAGACTTGGACTAATTCACCCCTCCACTTT. It yields the protein CASSQERETWTNSPLHF.

The chain links TRBV9 to TRBJ2-5; D is ambiguous. Trimming took off 0 bases at V and 5 bases at J, with 5 bases between the two ends. This CDR3 contains 12 residues. The germline CDR1 and CDR2 sequences are SGDLS and YYNGEE. The CDR3 DNA reads TGTGCCAGCAGCGTAGTTGAGGAGACCCAGTACTTC. Translating gives CASSVVEETQYF.

The V gene is TRBV11-2, the J gene TRBJ1-2, with TRBD1 matching 11 bases. Per the germline V gene, CDR1 is SGHAT and CDR2 is FQNNGV. The CDR3 has 15 amino acids. Unmatched junction bases numbered 4, after V lost 5 bases and J lost 2 bases. CDR3 protein: CASSPGDRGNYGYTF. Here the CDR3 DNA reads TGTGCCAGCAGCCCAGGGGACAGGGGGAACTATGGCTACACCTTC.

This clone has more than one count but fewer than ten. CDR3 loop: CASSFGQFNTEAFF. The CDR3 nucleotides read TGTGCCAGCAGTTTTGGACAGTTTAACACTGAAGCTTTCTTT. The V gene is TRBV27, the J gene TRBJ1-1, with TRBD1 as a possible D gene (6 bases). The CDR3 runs to 14 residues. Germline values: CDR1 MNHEY, CDR2 SMNVEV (reference sequence). The V end was cut by 3 bases, the J end by 2 bases, with 10 bases between.

The CDR3 DNA follows: TGTGCCAGCAGCTTAGGGACTAACCAGTACGAGCAGTACTTC. Protein: CASSLGTNQYEQYF. V and J are TRBV7-9 and TRBJ2-7, with a tentative D call TRBD2 (6 bases). The CDR3 totals 14 residues. Germline CDR1 is SEHNR and CDR2 is FQNEAQ (reference sequence). Trimming stripped 1 base from V and 4 bases from J, with 11 bases between.

The rearrangement uses TRBV7-2 and TRBJ1-3, with TRBD1 as a possible D gene (5 bases). Trimming took 1 base from V and 0 from J, leaving 10 bases between them. From germline, CDR1 is SGHTA and CDR2 FQGNSA. The CDR3 is 16 residues long. The CDR3: CASSLDRLLSGNTIYF. CDR3 in DNA: TGTGCCAGCAGCTTAGACAGGTTACTCTCTGGAAACACCATATATTTT.

The genes are TRBV7-2 and TRBJ1-5; tentative D call: TRBD1 (6 bases). V lost 2 bases and J 5 bases, leaving 10 bases between the germline ends. Per germline, CDR1 SGHTA and CDR2 FQGNSA. The CDR3 contains 14 residues. This CDR3 reads CASSLLGADQPQHF. CDR3 DNA: TGTGCCAGCAGCTTATTGGGGGCTGATCAGCCCCAGCATTTT.